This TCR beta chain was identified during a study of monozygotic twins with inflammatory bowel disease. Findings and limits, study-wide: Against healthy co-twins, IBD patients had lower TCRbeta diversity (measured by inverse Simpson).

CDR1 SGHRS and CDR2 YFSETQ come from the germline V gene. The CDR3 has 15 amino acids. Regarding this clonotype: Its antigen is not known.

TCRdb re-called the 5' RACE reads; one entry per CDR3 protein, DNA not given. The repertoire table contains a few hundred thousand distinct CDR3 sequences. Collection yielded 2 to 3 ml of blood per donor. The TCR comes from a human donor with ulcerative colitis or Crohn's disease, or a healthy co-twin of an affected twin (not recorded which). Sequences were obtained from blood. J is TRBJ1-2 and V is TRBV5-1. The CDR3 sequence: CASSLDGRWIEGYTF.